This T cell receptor (beta chain) was identified during a study of T-cell memory formation after mild COVID-19. Study results and limitations: Of the contracting clones, CD4+ ones lay mainly in CM and EM, and CD8+ ones in EMRA. Contracting clones from day 15 to 85 had balanced CD4/CD8; later expanders favoured CD4+.

TCRdb reprocessed the 5' RACE reads via MiXCR and lists one record per CDR3 protein. The sample has 200,000 or so distinct CDR3 sequences; 15% to 20% are singletons. Comments on this clonotype: Its antigen is still unknown.

The germline V gene encodes CDR1 SGDLS and CDR2 YYNGEE. The germline V and J ends were trimmed by 5 bases and 4 bases, with 15 bases remaining between them. This CDR3 is 15 amino acids long. The receptor comes from an adult woman who had mild COVID-19 (a few samples of this study predate the infection). Cell type and time point are not known. Sequencing used PBMCs or a T cell subset sorted from them (not recorded which). The chain employs TRBV9 and TRBJ2-2; maybe TRBD2 (6 bases). As DNA, the CDR3 is TGTGCCAGCAGTCTGGAGGGCCGAGGCACCGGGGAGCTGTTTTTT. This sequence encodes CASSLEGRGTGELFF.